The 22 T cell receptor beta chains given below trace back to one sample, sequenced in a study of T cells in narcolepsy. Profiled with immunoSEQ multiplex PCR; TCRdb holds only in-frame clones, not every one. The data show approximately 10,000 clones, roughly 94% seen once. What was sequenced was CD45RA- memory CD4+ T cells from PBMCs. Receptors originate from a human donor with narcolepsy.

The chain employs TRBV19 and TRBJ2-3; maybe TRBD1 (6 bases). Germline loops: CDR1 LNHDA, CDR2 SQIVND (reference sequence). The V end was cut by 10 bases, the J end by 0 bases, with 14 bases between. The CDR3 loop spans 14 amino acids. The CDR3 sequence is CAIGGTSSTDTQYF. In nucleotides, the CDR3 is TGTGCCATAGGGGGTACTTCTAGCACAGATACGCAGTATTTT.

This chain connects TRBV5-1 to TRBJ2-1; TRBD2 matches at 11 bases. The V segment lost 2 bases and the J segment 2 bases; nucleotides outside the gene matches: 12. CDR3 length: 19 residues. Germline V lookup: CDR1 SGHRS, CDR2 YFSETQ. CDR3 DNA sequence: TGCGCCAGCAGCTTAAAACTAGCGGGAGAAGGGTTGCCCTACAATGAGCAGTTCTTC. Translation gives CASSLKLAGEGLPYNEQFF.

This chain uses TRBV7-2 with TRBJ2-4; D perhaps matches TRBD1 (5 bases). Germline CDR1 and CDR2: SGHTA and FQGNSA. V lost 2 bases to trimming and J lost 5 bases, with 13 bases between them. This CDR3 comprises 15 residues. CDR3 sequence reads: CASSLIAGPENIQYF. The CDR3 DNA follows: TGTGCCAGCAGCTTAATCGCAGGGCCCGAAAACATTCAGTACTTC.

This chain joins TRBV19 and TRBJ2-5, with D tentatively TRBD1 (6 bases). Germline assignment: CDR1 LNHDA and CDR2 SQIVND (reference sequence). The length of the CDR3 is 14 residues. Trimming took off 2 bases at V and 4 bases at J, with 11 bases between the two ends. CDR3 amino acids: CASSIRTELETQYF. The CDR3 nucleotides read TGTGCCAGTAGTATACGGACAGAACTAGAGACCCAGTACTTC.

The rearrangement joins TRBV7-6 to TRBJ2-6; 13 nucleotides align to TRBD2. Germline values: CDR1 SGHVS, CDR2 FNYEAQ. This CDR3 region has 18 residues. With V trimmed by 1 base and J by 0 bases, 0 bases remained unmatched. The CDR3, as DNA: TGTGCCAGCAGCTTAGGACTAGCGGGGGGCTCTGGGGCCAACGTCCTGACTTTC. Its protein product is CASSLGLAGGSGANVLTF.

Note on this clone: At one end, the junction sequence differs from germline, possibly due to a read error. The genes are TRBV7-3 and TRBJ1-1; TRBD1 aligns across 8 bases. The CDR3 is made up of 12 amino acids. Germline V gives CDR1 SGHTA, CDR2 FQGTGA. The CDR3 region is CASSLGTGSVMW. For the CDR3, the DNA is TGTGCCAGCAGCTTAGGGACAGGATCGGTGATGTGG.

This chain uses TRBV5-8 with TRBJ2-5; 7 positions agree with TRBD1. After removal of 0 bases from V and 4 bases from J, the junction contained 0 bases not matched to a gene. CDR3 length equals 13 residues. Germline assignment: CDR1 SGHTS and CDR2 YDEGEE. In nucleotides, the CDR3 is TGTGCCAGCAGCTTGGACAGGGGAGAGACCCAGTACTTC. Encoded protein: CASSLDRGETQYF. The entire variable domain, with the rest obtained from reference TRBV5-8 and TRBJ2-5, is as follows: EAGVTQSPTHLIKTRGQQATLRCSPISGHTSVYWYQQALGLGLQFLLWYDEGEERNRGNFPPRFSGRQFPNYSSELNVNALELEDSALYLCASSLDRGETQYFGPGTRLLVL.

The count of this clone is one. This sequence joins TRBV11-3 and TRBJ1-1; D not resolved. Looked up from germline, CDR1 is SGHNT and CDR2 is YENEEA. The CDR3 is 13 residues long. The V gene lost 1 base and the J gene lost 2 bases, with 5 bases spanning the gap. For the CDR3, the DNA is TGTGCCAGCAGCTTAGCCCACAACACTGAAGCTTTCTTT. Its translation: CASSLAHNTEAFF.

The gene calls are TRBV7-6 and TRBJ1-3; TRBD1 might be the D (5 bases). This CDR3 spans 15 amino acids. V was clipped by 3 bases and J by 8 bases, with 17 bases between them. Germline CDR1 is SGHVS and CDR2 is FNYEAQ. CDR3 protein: CASSFEPGREYTIYF. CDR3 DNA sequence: TGTGCCAGCAGCTTTGAGCCCGGCAGGGAATACACCATATATTTT.

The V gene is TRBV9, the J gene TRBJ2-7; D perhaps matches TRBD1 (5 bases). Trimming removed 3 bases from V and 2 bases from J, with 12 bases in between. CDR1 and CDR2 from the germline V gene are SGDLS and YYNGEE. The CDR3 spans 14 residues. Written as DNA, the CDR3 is TGTGCCAGCAGCGGCGGTGGGGCAACCTACGAGCAGTACTTC. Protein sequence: CASSGGGATYEQYF.

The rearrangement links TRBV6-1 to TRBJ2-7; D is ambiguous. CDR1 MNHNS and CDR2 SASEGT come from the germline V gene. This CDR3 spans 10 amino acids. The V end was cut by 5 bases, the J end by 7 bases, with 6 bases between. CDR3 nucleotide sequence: TGTGCCAGCAGTTACCTGGAGCAGTACTTC. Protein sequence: CASSYLEQYF.

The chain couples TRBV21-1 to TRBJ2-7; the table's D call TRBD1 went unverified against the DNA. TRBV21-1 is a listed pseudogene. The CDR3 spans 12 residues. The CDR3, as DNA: TGTGCCAGCAGCAAAATCAGCTACGAGCAGTACTTC. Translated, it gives CASSKISYEQYF.

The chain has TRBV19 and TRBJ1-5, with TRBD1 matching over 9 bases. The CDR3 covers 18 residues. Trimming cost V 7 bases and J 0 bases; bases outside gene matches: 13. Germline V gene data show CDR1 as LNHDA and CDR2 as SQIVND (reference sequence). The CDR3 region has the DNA TGTGCCAGTACTACCACCATCGGGACAGGGCATAGCAATCAGCCCCAGCATTTT. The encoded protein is CASTTTIGTGHSNQPQHF. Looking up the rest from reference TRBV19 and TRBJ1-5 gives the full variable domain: DGGITQSPKYLFRKEGQNVTLSCEQNLNHDAMYWYRQDPGQGLRLIYYSQIVNDFQKGDIAEGYSVSREKKESFPLTVTSAQKNPTAFYLCASTTTIGTGHSNQPQHFGDGTRLSIL.

The CDR3 loop reads CANMDRETSYEQYF. CDR3 nucleotide sequence: TGTGCCAACATGGACAGGGAAACCTCCTACGAGCAGTACTTC. The chain employs TRBV2 and TRBJ2-7; 8 nucleotides agree with TRBD1. Unmatched junction bases numbered 8, after V lost 10 bases and J lost 0 bases. Per germline, CDR1 SNHLY and CDR2 FYNNEI. This CDR3 region has 14 residues.

This chain's CDR3 is CASSLGAMNTEAFF. CDR3 DNA sequence: TGTGCCAGCAGCTTAGGGGCTATGAACACTGAAGCTTTCTTT. V gene TRBV7-9 combines with J gene TRBJ1-1, with unresolved D. The CDR3 loop spans 14 amino acids. V dropped 1 base and J dropped 0 bases, with 6 bases sitting between them. Germline V lookup: CDR1 SEHNR, CDR2 FQNEAQ (reference sequence).

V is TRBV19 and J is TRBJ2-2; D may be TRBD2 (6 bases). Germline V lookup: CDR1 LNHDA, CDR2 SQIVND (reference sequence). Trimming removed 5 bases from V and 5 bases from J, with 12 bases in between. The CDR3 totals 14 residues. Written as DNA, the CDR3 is TGTGCCAGTAGTCCGGGACGGGGGACCGGGGAGCTGTTTTTT. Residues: CASSPGRGTGELFF. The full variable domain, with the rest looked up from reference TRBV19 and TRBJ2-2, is DGGITQSPKYLFRKEGQNVTLSCEQNLNHDAMYWYRQDPGQGLRLIYYSQIVNDFQKGDIAEGYSVSREKKESFPLTVTSAQKNPTAFYLCASSPGRGTGELFFGEGSRLTVL.

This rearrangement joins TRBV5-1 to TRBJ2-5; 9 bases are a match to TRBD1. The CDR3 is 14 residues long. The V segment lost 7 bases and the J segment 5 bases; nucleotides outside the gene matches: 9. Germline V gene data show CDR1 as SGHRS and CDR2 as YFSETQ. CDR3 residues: CASGPTGGRETQYF. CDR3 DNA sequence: TGCGCCAGCGGGCCCACAGGGGGCCGGGAGACCCAGTACTTC.

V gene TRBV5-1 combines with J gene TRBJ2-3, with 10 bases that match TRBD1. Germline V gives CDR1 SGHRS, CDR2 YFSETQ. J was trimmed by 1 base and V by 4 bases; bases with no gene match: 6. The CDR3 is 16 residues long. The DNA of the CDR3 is TGCGCCAGCAGCCCGTCGACAGGGGGCGGCACAGATACGCAGTATTTT. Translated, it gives CASSPSTGGGTDTQYF.

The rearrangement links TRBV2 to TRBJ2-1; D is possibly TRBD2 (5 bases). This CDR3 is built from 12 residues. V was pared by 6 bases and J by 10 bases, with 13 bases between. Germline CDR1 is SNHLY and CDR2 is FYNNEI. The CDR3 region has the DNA TGTGCCAGCAGCGGTACTAGGCAAGAGCAGTTCTTC. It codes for CASSGTRQEQFF.

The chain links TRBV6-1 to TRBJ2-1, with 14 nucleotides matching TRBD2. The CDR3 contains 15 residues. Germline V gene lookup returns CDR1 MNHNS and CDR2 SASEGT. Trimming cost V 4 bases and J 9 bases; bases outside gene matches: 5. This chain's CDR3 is CASSVGTSGRLEQFF. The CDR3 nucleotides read TGTGCCAGCAGTGTGGGGACTAGCGGGAGACTTGAGCAGTTCTTC.

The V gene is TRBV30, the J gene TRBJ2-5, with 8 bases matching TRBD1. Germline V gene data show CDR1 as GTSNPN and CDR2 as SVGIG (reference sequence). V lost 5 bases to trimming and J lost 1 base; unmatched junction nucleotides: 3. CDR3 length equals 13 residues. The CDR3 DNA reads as TGTGCCTGGGGGACAGGTGGCCAAGAGACCCAGTACTTC. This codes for CAWGTGGQETQYF.

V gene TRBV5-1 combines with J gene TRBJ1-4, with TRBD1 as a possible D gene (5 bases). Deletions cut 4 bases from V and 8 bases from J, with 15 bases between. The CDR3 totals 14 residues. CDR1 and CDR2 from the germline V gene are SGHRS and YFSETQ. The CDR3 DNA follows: TGCGCCAGCAGCGGCGGGACGTCGGGGGAAAAACTGTTTTTT. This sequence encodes CASSGGTSGEKLFF.